This T cell receptor beta chain was sequenced for a study of T cells expressing NK-cell markers (dated by TCRdb to 2018 to 2021). Describing the broader study: Three sorted T-cell subsets (CD3+CD56+NKG2C+, CD3+CD56+NKG2C- and CD3+CD56-NKG2C+) from roughly 8 donors had their TCR beta-chain repertoires profiled. Among the eight sequenced donors, only one was HCMV-seronegative, while the other seven were HCMV-seropositive. Libraries were sequenced as 2 x 150 bp reads on Illumina HiSeq 2000/2500, MiSeq or NextSeq. Randomly selected healthy volunteers, three men and five women, were used as the eight sequenced donors.

The reads were generated on an Illumina HiSeq 2000. TCR beta cDNA libraries were prepared using 5'RACE template switching, which introduced a universal primer site and unique molecular identifiers. cDNA synthesis was primed from the TCR beta constant segment and was followed by two successive PCR amplification steps. The authors' pipeline ran thus. MIGEC was used to demultiplex reads and group the reads by UMI, and MiTCR was used to assemble and quantify clonotypes. To remove erroneous sequences, TCR cDNA sequences were retained only when supported by two or more reads. The tcR package was used for downstream repertoire analysis, and clonotypes were matched across fractions by CDR3 nucleotide sequence plus V segment. VDJmatch was used to annotate antigen specificity against VDJdb, with one amino acid substitution in CDR3 permitted. Based on TCRdb reprocessing of the reads, there is one entry per CDR3 protein sequence, and DNA is missing. The V and J calls reflect TCRdb's pipeline rather than the authors' work. The record for this sample contains approximately 380,000 distinct CDR3 sequences. The top ten hold around 5% of the sample.

The germline V gene specifies MNHNS as CDR1 and SASEGT as CDR2. The CDR3 numbers 15 residues from cysteine through phenylalanine. No DNA appears here. Here is what the overall study found, with its caveats: Those dominant clonotypes were again the most abundant among CD3+CD56-NKG2C+ cells in a handful of donors, at roughly 25-60.1%. It remained unclear whether the expanded NKG2C-expressing T cell clones were specific for HCMV antigens. For several donors, the dominant CD3+CD56+NKG2C+ clonotypes were among the top 10 CD8+ clonotypes and accounted for 1.0-7.0% of CD8+ T cells.

HCMV serostatus was determined by detecting HCMV-specific IgG in serum with a commercial ELISA kit. Ficoll density gradient centrifugation was used to isolate peripheral blood mononuclear cells from blood. Concerning this clonotype itself: Its target antigen remains unknown.

The sequencing input was blood T cells: a sorted CD56 or NKG2C T cell subset, CD4+ or CD8+ T cells, or bulk PBMC T cells (not recorded which). The rearrangement combines TRBV6-1 with TRBJ1-5. The origin of this receptor is a man aged 18-75 years in good health. The CDR3 region reads CASSGEGKGNQPQHF.